Given below is one TCR beta chain in context. These data are taken from a study of blood T cell repertoires in COVID-19. V gave up 3 bases and J gave up 10 bases, with 7 bases separating them. The CDR3 contains 12 residues. Profiling relied on immunoSEQ multiplex PCR, and the TCRdb table lists in-frame clones only, not all of them. Of approximately 130,000 clones listed, over 70% are singletons. The rearrangement links TRBV12-3 or TRBV12-4 to TRBJ1-6; D remains ambiguous. The clonotype originates from a man in his fifties or sixties with active COVID-19. The sequenced sample was peripheral blood. The CDR3 bases are TGTGCCAGCAGTTTGGACTCATCACCCCTCCACTTT. This encodes CASSLDSSPLHF.